This T cell receptor beta chain came from a study of Graves' ophthalmopathy and Graves' hyperthyroidism. Points from the study as a whole: Appearing in blood as well were most expanded thyroid clonotypes above 0.001 frequency.

Transcripts of RNA were the source for amplifying TCR beta CDR3 regions. First-round RT-PCR used HTBI primers; second-round multiplex PCR followed. Via MiXCR, TCRdb re-called the multiplex PCR reads, giving one row per CDR3 protein. The profile shows 680,000 or so distinct CDR3 sequences, roughly 20% of them singletons. Enrolled hyperthyroidism patients had a new diagnosis, a duration under 2 months, and an age of 18 to 65. Germline CDR1 is KGHDR and CDR2 is SFDVKD. This CDR3 is built from 18 residues. The ends were cut back, 9 bases at V and 3 bases at J, with 23 bases in the middle. This clonotype has only a few counts. The target antigen is unknown.

The material sequenced was peripheral blood. The sequence came from a woman younger than 30 with stable Graves' hyperthyroidism. Some clones in this sample may be carry-over from other donors' samples. The chain employs TRBV24-1 and TRBJ2-6, with D perhaps given as TRBD1 or TRBD2 (5 bases each). CDR3 DNA: TGTGCCACCGGACCGGGACCCAGAGTGTCTTATGGGGCCAACGTCCTGACTTTC. It translates to CATGPGPRVSYGANVLTF.